The entry below gives a single TCR beta chain sequence along with its context. This specimen comes from a study of blood T cell repertoires in COVID-19. At the level of the study: Samples came from the United States, Italy and Spain, spanning acute and convalescent COVID-19.

V was cut by 0 bases and J by 2 bases, with 10 bases left in between. Germline CDR1 and CDR2: SGHRS and YFSETQ. This CDR3 spans 15 amino acids. Profiling relied on immunoSEQ multiplex PCR, and the TCRdb table lists in-frame clones only, not all of them. The sample records 250,000 or so clones, roughly nine tenths being singletons. The rearrangement joins TRBV5-1 to TRBJ2-3; D gene uncertain. The sample was peripheral blood. The clonotype originates from a man aged 55-75 years with acute or convalescent COVID-19. The CDR3 DNA is TGCGCCAGCAGCTTGGAGTCCTATCACACAGATACGCAGTATTTT. It encodes CASSLESYHTDTQYF.